Included here is one T cell receptor beta chain sequence, with context. The antigen it recognizes is unknown. Nothing much larger sits one base from this clone, and base qualities are not available. Deletion took 5 bases off V and 0 bases off J, with a span of 23 bases between the germline ends. The CDR3 has 19 amino acids, counting the end cysteine and phenylalanine. The sequence is cut down to CDR3 DNA, 57 bases in frame from base 1. According to the germline V gene, CDR1 reads SGHAT and CDR2 reads FQNNGV. Libraries were constructed by the immunoSEQ multiplex PCR assay. A mixture of 60 forward primers for TCR Vbeta segments and 13 reverse primers for TCR Jbeta segments was used in the multiplex PCR. The CDR3 region of rearranged TCR beta genes was amplified from genomic DNA with a multiplex PCR assay. On the Illumina HiSeq System, the amplified TCR beta libraries were sequenced as 87-base-pair reads. The paper's data handling went like this. Across the roughly 640 repertoires, a later analysis counted 75 million to 90 million unique TCR beta chains, 9 million to 14 million of which were shared by at least two donors. Raw reads were error-corrected and collapsed into unique sequences by a nearest-neighbor algorithm in which closely related sequences were merged to remove PCR and sequencing errors. Alignment of CDR3 sequences to IMGT reference sequences was used to assign V, D and J gene segments. For a sequence to be retained, at least a six-nucleotide match to both a V gene segment and a J gene segment was required. A rearrangement counted as productive if the CDR3 had no stop codons and remained in frame with V and J, and every other rearrangement counted as non-productive. CDR3 was defined by IMGT convention, running from the second conserved V-encoded cysteine to the conserved J-encoded phenylalanine. The earlier analysis of roughly 590 of the donors excluded sequences that lacked an unambiguous match to a single V gene segment. In an earlier analysis of about 590 of the donors, a V segment was called functional when productive rearrangements were above 56.7%, and segregating when the standard deviation between donors exceeded 5%. A statistical classification framework was built for diagnosing cytomegalovirus status from the catalog of TCR beta chain sequences. In a later analysis, V and J genes were assigned by comparing TCR nucleotide sequences against IMGT/GENE-DB human TR gene sequences. Using the TCRdist pipeline, a later analysis assigned CDR3 sequences along with most-parsimonious VDJ recombination scenarios. A later analysis defined each TCR beta chain by its CDR3 amino acid sequence plus V-gene family, and excluded reads lacking a unique V-gene family. To address suspected cross-contamination and a sequencing artifact, a later analysis removed 550 to 750 highly shared, low-generation-probability nucleotide sequences. A later analysis calculated a clonal expansion index for each public chain from normalized within-repertoire ranks of inferred template counts. A later analysis computed generation probabilities with a VDJ recombination model fitted to out-of-frame rearrangements, and checked the results against IGoR. A later analysis scored TCR-TCR, TCR-HLA and TCR-CMV co-occurrence with hypergeometric tests, applying a repertoire-size bias correction to TCR pairs. False discovery rates were estimated in a later analysis by permuting HLA or CMV assignments 20 times. In a later analysis, co-occurring TCRs were grouped with DBSCAN, and TCRdist sequence similarity was added when clustering was performed within HLA-allele-positive subsets. Repertoires with fewer than 30,000 or more than 120,000 public chains were left out of co-occurrence clustering, as were about 5 repertoires with anomalous nucleotide sharing. Sourced from immuneACCESS, this table was stored by TCRdb with only in-frame sequences that have V and J called. A share of the clones is absent; for the studies checked, an unresolved V gene accounts for under half, and the remainder has no known explanation. V and J calls and clone size follow that table, whereas D and trimming were derived from the DNA. The sample records tens of thousands of clones, more than 90% of which are singletons. Of the sample, roughly 2.6% falls within the top ten clones.

This sample was included in a study of cytomegalovirus exposure and HLA in healthy donors (TCRdb year 2017). Regarding the complete study: In an earlier analysis of around 540 of the donors, approximately 260 Gb of sequence data and some 100 million unique TCR beta sequences from 150 million to 200 million T cells were reported. An earlier analysis of a few hundred of the donors applied high-throughput TCR beta sequencing to assess whether each TCR beta V gene segment acted as functional or pseudogenic. Both class I and class II loci were covered by HLA typing, at four-digit resolution. To predict cytomegalovirus infection status, the study combined high-throughput TCR immunosequencing, statistical association of individual TCRs with disease status, and machine learning. In a later genetic analysis, genome-wide SNP genotypes for about three fifths of the 666 donors were used, and that subset was treated as a discovery cohort. The study used immunosequencing to profile the T cell repertoires of under 700 subjects and linked those repertoires to cytomegalovirus serostatus. Donor age, sex, ethnicity and CMV serostatus were compiled alongside the repertoire data. In addition to the first cohort of around 670 subjects, a separate validation cohort of 130 or so different subjects was used. An early release covering 550 to 700 HLA-typed donors comprised about 290 gigabases of sequencing data and 85 million to 100 million unique TCR sequences. Among 300 to 500 genotyped donors of the cohort, an average of about 240,000 unique TCR beta nucleotide sequences was sequenced per donor, of which about 18% were non-productive. Among the roughly 390 genotyped donors, more than 70% belonged to the genetic ancestry cluster associated with self-reported Caucasian donors. The number of typed donors differed by locus: about 629-630 for A, B, C, DRB1 and DQB1; roughly 510 for DQA1; over 600 for DPA1; and 450 to 480 for DPB1. The later analysis used no new phenotypic data to find candidate immune exposures, relying instead on TCR beta sequences and their occurrence across donors. The study was designed to test whether signatures of past pathogen exposure could be identified by cataloging public T cell receptors. Every repertoire in the discovery cohort had been generated on one and the same sequencing platform. Because of strong linkage in the cohort, a handful of DR-DQ haplotypes were treated as single units for association and clustering. In a later analysis, previously published TCR beta repertoires from fewer than 750 donors were re-analyzed and high-resolution HLA genotyping was added so that TCR occurrence patterns could be studied. The research as a whole found: In this cohort, only TCR beta chains were sequenced, and detectable features were limited by the absence of alpha or paired-chain data. In a later genetic analysis, a missense DCLRE1C variant was associated with V-gene and J-gene trimming of TCR beta chains, and the association was replicated in an independent cohort. A further reported finding was that TCR beta sequences accurately predicted the HLA-A and HLA-B alleles for most subjects in the first cohort. In a later analysis, HLA-associated TCR beta chains were found to be more clonally expanded and to have lower generation probabilities than equally common non-associated chains. In the study, approximately 160 TCR beta chains were listed as associated with cytomegalovirus. A later analysis reported that several top co-occurrence clusters appeared linked to parvovirus B19, influenza, CMV and Epstein-Barr virus. The 87-base-pair reads could not distinguish some IMGT-functional V segments, including TRBV6-2 and TRBV6-3, so those segments were excluded. In a later analysis, 16,951 TCR beta sequences were associated with specific HLA alleles at a false discovery rate of 0.05. Because some donors lacked HLA typing at each locus, the association tests relied only on the typed subset. The classifier was reported to diagnose cytomegalovirus status with high specificity and sensitivity in both the original and validation cohorts. In an earlier analysis of around 600 of the donors, most TCR beta V segments appeared in productive rearrangements about 90% or about 30% of the time, broadly matching IMGT annotations. Most CMV-associated TCR beta chains appeared to be HLA-restricted in a later analysis, and the HLA associations seemed to be driven largely by CMV exposure. A later genetic analysis reported fewer N-insertions in productive TCRs among donors in an Asian-associated ancestry cluster than the roughly 700-donor mean. Because counts were too low, approximately 15 rarely observed V segments, including chromosome 9 orphons, were excluded from the earlier analysis of about 500 of the donors. When HLA alleles, especially DR and DQ, strongly co-occurred, attributing TCR associations to individual alleles was difficult. Roughly uniform sequencing depth across donors was assumed in presence/absence analyses, although this assumption may not hold. The sequencing pipeline was judged likely to have produced a cluster of highly shared sequence variants as a technical artifact. It was suggested by the authors that the approach could potentially be generalized to other disease states and immunological phenotypes. Immune exposure information for the cohort was limited to CMV serostatus. In vitro tests confirmed that a few of the cytomegalovirus-associated TCR beta chains recognize cytomegalovirus antigens. Linkage disequilibrium might explain the correlated functional status among segregating V segments, but an unknown experimental factor could not be excluded. In a later analysis, the rate of TCR association differed among HLA loci, with DRB1 alleles having the most associated TCRs and HLA-C alleles having the fewest. Across donors, most TCR sequences were observed very rarely, whereas some public TCRs were present in many individuals.

The cohort was made up of 650 to 700 healthy bone marrow donors. At the time of sampling, all cohort members were nominally healthy, though unrecorded immune exposures were likely present. The donor tested CMV seronegative, placing the donor among the roughly 350 seronegative members of the cohort. Each donor provided a peripheral blood sample, and peripheral blood mononuclear cells were used for TCR beta sequencing. Genomic DNA extraction from the blood cell samples was performed with the Qiagen DNeasy Blood Extraction Kit. The specimen was PBMCs. The chain is encoded by TRBV11-2 joined to TRBJ1-5; the D segment could be TRBD1, given 6 matching bases. This sequence originates from a woman in her late teens or twenties in good health and CMV-seronegative. In nucleotide form, the sequence is TGTGCCAGCAGCGAAGCCGACCGGGACACTCGAGATAGCAATCAGCCCCAGCATTTT. This yields the protein CASSEADRDTRDSNQPQHF.